This T cell receptor (beta chain) was documented in a study of cytomegalovirus exposure and HLA in healthy donors. Germline lookup yields CDR1 LNHDA and CDR2 SQIVND (reference sequence). V lost 3 bases and J lost 0; bases outside the gene matches: 4. The CDR3 spans 17 residues. It was with 60 Vbeta and 13 Jbeta primers that the PCR ran. Data came from immunoSEQ multiplex PCR; TCRdb stores just in-frame clones and leaves some out. There are roughly 180,000 clones in the sample; under 90% occur only once, and less than 9% lies in the top ten. Study-level points and caveats: The later analysis indicated that the majority of CMV-associated TCR beta chains appeared HLA-restricted. When presence/absence was analysed, sequencing depth was taken to be roughly uniform across donors. Generally TCR sequences proved uncommon, though certain public TCRs appeared in numerous donors.

With regard to this clone: Antigen unknown.

Specimen: PBMCs. The chain couples TRBV19 to TRBJ2-2; 10 positions match TRBD1. The source is a man aged 25 to 45 in good health and CMV-seropositive. The CDR3 loop reads CASSIWGQGPNTGELFF. The CDR3 nucleotides read TGTGCCAGTAGTATTTGGGGACAGGGGCCGAACACCGGGGAGCTGTTTTTT.